This is a list of T cell receptor beta chains from one sample in a study of shared clonotypes between healthy human individuals. This table comes from immunoSEQ multiplex PCR, and its TCRdb copy is limited to in-frame clones, with some not included. The data contain more than 500,000 clones, approximately 95% of them singletons. Source material: naive CD4+ T cells sorted from blood. These TCRs come from a woman under 40 in good health. CDR3s include the opening cysteine and the closing phenylalanine or tryptophan. D genes are given only for firm matches. Clone size is stated in some rows and not others, as once, few, many or a class when expanded.

j_call,clone_size,d_call,v_call,cdr3_aa,cdr3_nt
TRBJ2-1,-,-,TRBV27,CASSLPARHNEQFF,TGTGCCAGCAGTTTACCGGCCCGACACAATGAGCAGTTCTTC
TRBJ2-7,-,TRBD1,TRBV28,CASSGTGSSHEQYF,TGTGCCAGCAGCGGGACAGGGTCATCCCACGAGCAGTACTTC
TRBJ2-7,-,TRBD2,TRBV29-1,CSVGAGAYEQYF,TGCAGCGTTGGGGCGGGAGCCTACGAGCAGTACTTC
TRBJ1-2,-,TRBD1,TRBV5-4,CASSLFYRGDYGYTF,TGTGCCAGCAGCTTGTTTTACAGGGGTGACTATGGCTACACCTTC
TRBJ1-2,-,-,TRBV16,CASSQSRSAINYGYTF,TGTGCCAGCAGCCAATCCAGGAGTGCTATTAACTATGGCTACACCTTC
TRBJ2-1,-,TRBD2,TRBV27,CASSPRGSGPRNEQFF,TGTGCCAGCAGTCCGCGTGGTAGCGGGCCCAGGAATGAGCAGTTCTTC
TRBJ2-7,-,TRBD1,TRBV5-1,CASSVGAGTGTYEQYF,TGCGCCAGCAGCGTCGGCGCCGGGACAGGGACCTACGAGCAGTACTTC
TRBJ1-2,-,-,TRBV5-6,CASSPGYDYGYTF,TGTGCCAGCAGCCCAGGGTACGACTATGGCTACACCTTC
TRBJ1-3,-,-,TRBV18,CASSPDSFSGNTIYF,TGTGCCAGCTCACCGGACAGCTTCTCTGGAAACACCATATATTTT
TRBJ2-3,-,TRBD1,TRBV28,CASSFDPGTGTQYF,TGTGCCAGCAGTTTTGACCCCGGGACAGGGACGCAGTATTTT
TRBJ2-3,once,-,TRBV5-1,CASSPGVYTDTQYF,TGCGCCAGCAGCCCGGGGGTTTACACAGATACGCAGTATTTT
TRBJ2-1,-,-,TRBV27,CASRAGTQRYNEQFF,TGTGCCAGCAGAGCCGGGACCCAGCGGTACAATGAGCAGTTCTTC
TRBJ1-5,-,-,TRBV19,CASTGVLVNQPQHF,TGTGCCAGTACCGGAGTCTTGGTCAATCAGCCCCAGCATTTT
TRBJ2-3,-,-,TRBV6-5,CASSYEGDTQYF,TGTGCCAGCAGTTACGAGGGGGATACGCAGTATTTT
TRBJ2-7,few,-,TRBV6-5,CASSYSSAVGVYEQYF,TGTGCCAGCAGTTACTCGAGCGCTGTAGGCGTCTACGAGCAGTACTTC
TRBJ2-3,-,TRBD1,TRBV27,CASSLYGTGVDTQYF,TGTGCCAGCAGTTTATATGGGACAGGGGTCGATACGCAGTATTTT
TRBJ2-1,-,-,TRBV2,CASNRWGGGNYNEQFF,TGTGCCAGCAACCGTTGGGGTGGCGGAAACTACAATGAGCAGTTCTTC
TRBJ1-1,-,TRBD1,TRBV7-8,CASSWTGNTEAFF,TGTGCCAGCAGCTGGACAGGGAACACTGAAGCTTTCTTT
TRBJ2-1,-,-,TRBV6-5,CASSLKRDEQFF,TGTGCCAGCAGCCTGAAAAGAGATGAGCAGTTCTTC
TRBJ2-7,-,-,TRBV5-6,CASSFDVGNYEQYF,TGTGCCAGCAGCTTCGATGTCGGGAACTACGAGCAGTACTTC
TRBJ2-1,-,TRBD2,TRBV5-1,CASSGILAGTSNEQFF,TGCGCCAGCAGCGGGATACTAGCGGGAACCTCCAATGAGCAGTTCTTC
TRBJ2-3,once,TRBD2,TRBV5-1,CASSWPSGYKASTDTQYF,TGCGCCAGCAGCTGGCCTAGCGGCTATAAGGCTAGCACAGATACGCAGTATTTT
TRBJ2-7,-,-,TRBV10-2,CASSEATTYEQYF,TGCGCCAGCAGTGAGGCTACCACCTACGAGCAGTACTTC
TRBJ1-1,-,TRBD1,TRBV18,CASSGGQGKNTEAFF,TGTGCCAGCTCCGGGGGACAGGGGAAGAACACTGAAGCTTTCTTT
TRBJ2-2,-,TRBD2,TRBV11-2,CASSFGRNSGEVDGELFF,TGTGCCAGCAGCTTTGGTAGGAACAGCGGGGAGGTGGACGGGGAGCTGTTTTTT
TRBJ1-5,-,-,TRBV27,CASSLGPPDQPQHF,TGTGCCAGCTCCTTGGGGCCCCCCGATCAGCCCCAGCATTTT
TRBJ2-4,-,TRBD1,TRBV5-1,CASSLPETGGSIQYF,TGCGCCAGCAGCTTACCAGAGACAGGGGGAAGCATTCAGTACTTC
TRBJ2-2,-,-,TRBV28,CASTPRGGLAGELFF,TGTGCCAGCACCCCAAGGGGGGGATTGGCCGGGGAGCTGTTTTTT
TRBJ2-7,-,-,TRBV6-5,CASSYSLAGSYEQYF,TGTGCCAGCAGTTACTCTCTAGCTGGTTCCTACGAGCAGTACTTC
TRBJ2-2,-,-,TRBV9,CASSVNPAERDTGELFF,TGTGCCAGCAGCGTAAACCCAGCGGAAAGGGACACCGGGGAGCTGTTTTTT
TRBJ2-4,-,-,TRBV11-2,CASSFQGNKNIQYF,TGTGCCAGCAGCTTTCAGGGTAACAAAAACATTCAGTACTTC
TRBJ1-1,-,-,TRBV19,CASSSLSGSEAFF,TGTGCCAGTAGTTCCTTATCGGGGTCGGAAGCTTTCTTT
TRBJ2-1,-,TRBD2,TRBV5-1,CASSLSGRSSYNEQFF,TGCGCCAGCAGCTTAAGCGGGAGGAGCTCCTACAATGAGCAGTTCTTC
TRBJ1-1,-,TRBD1,TRBV5-4,CASSLVLSSDRADF,TGTGCCAGCAGCTTGGTCCTCTCCTCGGACAGGGCAGATTTT
TRBJ2-1,-,TRBD2,TRBV5-5,CASSSGTSGNYEQFF,TGTGCCAGCAGTTCCGGGACTAGCGGGAACTATGAGCAGTTCTTC
TRBJ2-5,-,TRBD2,TRBV28,CASSLGGEGLETQYF,TGTGCCAGCAGTTTGGGGGGGGAGGGCTTGGAGACCCAGTACTTC